The rows below give T cell receptor beta chains drawn from one sample of a study of T cell responses to AZD1222 COVID-19 vaccine. Clones were read by immunoSEQ multiplex PCR, and TCRdb kept only the in-frame ones, dropping some. The table lists 120,000 to 150,000 clones, around 89% of them singletons. The sequences come from peripheral blood, collected on day 0 of AZD1222 vaccination. These receptor sequences come from an adult in good health. Both conserved end residues are part of each CDR3. D genes are given only for firm matches.

16,TRBV28,-,TRBJ1-4,CASSLGGRALNEKLFF,TGTGCCAGCAGTTTAGGCGGCAGGGCCCTTAATGAAAAACTGTTTTTT
12,TRBV2,TRBD1,TRBJ1-4,CAGGTAREKLFF,TGTGCCGGCGGGACAGCTCGAGAAAAACTGTTTTTT
14,TRBV10-2,-,TRBJ1-1,CASIDTGGSTEAFF,TGCGCCAGCATCGACACTGGGGGAAGCACTGAAGCTTTCTTT
16,TRBV30,TRBD1,TRBJ1-2,CAWSKTGTGTIGGYTF,TGTGCCTGGAGTAAAACCGGGACAGGGACAATTGGTGGCTACACCTTC
16,TRBV7-6,-,TRBJ2-3,CASSPLSFSSTDTQYF,TGTGCCAGCAGCCCTCTGTCCTTCTCTAGCACAGATACGCAGTATTTT
14,TRBV2,-,TRBJ2-5,CASRAGTPQETQYF,TGTGCCAGCAGGGCCGGGACCCCACAAGAGACCCAGTACTTC
15,TRBV28,TRBD2,TRBJ2-4,CASTVSGRRKNIQYF,TGTGCCAGCACTGTTAGCGGGAGGCGGAAAAACATTCAGTACTTC
16,TRBV7-7,TRBD2,TRBJ2-5,CASSLVYAGGGETQYF,TGTGCTAGCAGCTTAGTTTACGCGGGAGGCGGGGAGACCCAGTACTTC
14,TRBV6-5,-,TRBJ1-5,CASSRQKSNQPQHF,TGTGCCAGCAGCCGACAGAAGAGCAATCAGCCCCAGCATTTT
16,TRBV27,-,TRBJ1-2,CASSLYGTLSGYGYTF,TGTGCCAGCAGTTTATACGGGACCCTATCCGGCTATGGCTACACCTTC
14,TRBV6-5,-,TRBJ1-1,CASSLGQGNTEAFF,TGTGCCAGCAGTTTGGGACAAGGGAACACTGAAGCTTTCTTT
15,TRBV7-2,-,TRBJ1-4,CASSTPRQGGEKLFF,TGTGCCAGCAGCACCCCCAGGCAGGGTGGAGAAAAACTGTTTTTT
12,TRBV12-3/TRBV12-4,-,TRBJ2-7,CASRTGISEQYF,TGTGCCAGCAGGACAGGCATCTCCGAGCAGTACTTC
16,TRBV9,-,TRBJ2-3,CASSVDGTPQTDTQYF,TGTGCCAGCAGCGTAGATGGGACCCCCCAAACTGATACGCAGTATTTT
14,TRBV4-1,-,TRBJ1-5,CASSQGWGNQPQHF,TGCGCCAGCAGCCAGGGTTGGGGCAATCAGCCCCAGCATTTT
15,TRBV9,-,TRBJ2-1,CASSAIESSYNEQFF,TGTGCCAGCAGCGCAATAGAGAGCTCCTACAATGAGCAGTTCTTC
15,TRBV7-2,-,TRBJ2-7,CASSLWGQPSYEQYF,TGTGCCAGCAGCCTATGGGGCCAGCCATCCTACGAGCAGTACTTC
16,TRBV14,TRBD2,TRBJ2-5,CASSQGTSGRKETQYF,TGTGCCAGCAGCCAAGGGACTAGCGGGAGGAAAGAGACCCAGTACTTC